The 32 T cell receptor beta chains below come from one sample, sequenced in a study of technical replicates of blood from several donors. Only in-frame clones appear in the TCRdb table, and some are missing; sequencing was by immunoSEQ multiplex PCR. The data contain 68,000 or so clones, 92% of them singletons. Source material: T cells isolated from PBMCs. These receptors were collected from a human donor in good health.

This clone has only a few counts. The chain links TRBV5-1 to TRBJ2-5, with 8 bases identical to TRBD2. The V and J ends lost 0 bases and 2 bases, in that order; junction bases with no gene match: 6. Germline V gene data show CDR1 as SGHRS and CDR2 as YFSETQ. This CDR3 comprises 16 residues. CDR3 residues: CASSLGLTSGQETQYF. The DNA of the CDR3 is TGCGCCAGCAGCTTGGGCCTAACTAGCGGACAAGAGACCCAGTACTTC.

In DNA, the CDR3 is TGTGCCACCAGCAGAGCTACAGGGGATCAGCCCCAGCATTTT. Amino acid sequence: CATSRATGDQPQHF. The chain joins TRBV15 to TRBJ1-5; 7 bases align to TRBD1. The CDR3 consists of 14 residues. V shed 1 base, J shed 5 bases, and the junction held 2 bases outside the gene matches. From germline, CDR1 is LNHNV and CDR2 YYDKDF (reference sequence).

The rearrangement uses TRBV25-1 and TRBJ2-1, with TRBD2 as a possible D gene (5 bases). Germline assignment: CDR1 MGHDK and CDR2 SYGVNS. V lost 2 bases and J 7 bases, leaving 12 bases between the germline ends. The CDR3 sequence is 14 residues long. CDR3 coding DNA: TGTGCCAGCAGTGAACCGAGGGAACGAAATGAGCAGTTCTTC. As protein: CASSEPRERNEQFF.

The chain links TRBV29-1 to TRBJ2-2; D call uncertain. Germline lookup yields CDR1 SQVTM and CDR2 ANQGSEA. CDR3 size: 16 residues. V gave up 2 bases and J gave up 6 bases, with 19 bases separating them. The CDR3 loop reads CSVENPRNSLAGELFF. Written as DNA, the CDR3 is TGCAGCGTTGAAAACCCTAGGAATAGTCTCGCCGGGGAGCTGTTTTTT.

This rearrangement joins TRBV5-6 to TRBJ1-1, with TRBD1 matching over 8 bases. From germline, CDR1 is SGHDT and CDR2 YYEEEE. CDR3 length: 12 residues. J lost 8 bases, V lost 3 bases, and 3 bases had no gene match. The CDR3 coding sequence is TGTGCCAGCAGCTGGACAGGGATAGAAGCTTTCTTT. This codes for CASSWTGIEAFF.

The chain carries TRBV5-4 and TRBJ2-5, with D possibly TRBD1 on 5 matching bases. The V end lost 0 bases, the J end lost 0 bases, and 6 bases lay between the germline ends. Germline V gives CDR1 SGHNT, CDR2 YYREEE (reference sequence). This CDR3 contains 14 residues. The chain's CDR3 is CASSLGGNQETQYF. The CDR3 DNA reads as TGTGCCAGCAGCTTGGGGGGCAACCAAGAGACCCAGTACTTC.

The chain joins TRBV18 to TRBJ1-5; possible D gene TRBD1, 5 bases. Germline V gene data show CDR1 as KGHSH and CDR2 as LQKENI. The germline V and J ends were trimmed by 4 bases and 1 base, with 8 bases remaining between them. The CDR3 sequence is 14 residues long. The CDR3: CASSLTESNQPQHF. In DNA form, the CDR3 reads TGTGCCAGCTCACTGACAGAGAGCAATCAGCCCCAGCATTTT.

The V and J genes are TRBV6-5 and TRBJ2-1; a weak D match, TRBD2 (6 bases). V shed 6 bases and J shed 7 bases, with 13 bases lying between them. Germline V gene lookup returns CDR1 MNHEY and CDR2 SVGAGI. The CDR3 runs to 13 residues. The CDR3 spells CASRSGSRNEQFF. The CDR3, as DNA: TGTGCCAGCAGATCCGGGAGTCGGAATGAGCAGTTCTTC.

This CDR3 is CSVGIPGQNTEAFF. As DNA, the CDR3 is TGCAGCGTTGGTATTCCCGGACAGAACACTGAAGCTTTCTTT. The chain is built from TRBV29-1 and TRBJ1-1; D possibly corresponds to TRBD1 (5 bases). This CDR3 is 14 amino acids long. Germline assignment: CDR1 SQVTM and CDR2 ANQGSEA. The germline V and J ends were trimmed by 4 bases and 1 base, with 13 bases remaining between them. The variable domain in full, with the rest retrieved from reference TRBV29-1 and TRBJ1-1, is SAVISQKPSRDICQRGTSLTIQCQVDSQVTMMFWYRQQPGQSLTLIATANQGSEATYESGFVIDKFPISRPNLTFSTLTVSNMSPEDSSIYLCSVGIPGQNTEAFFGQGTRLTVV.

The chain recombines TRBV7-2 with TRBJ2-1, with 8 bases aligning to TRBD2. CDR1 SGHTA and CDR2 FQGNSA come from the germline V gene. This CDR3 region has 16 residues. J gave up 4 bases and V 4 bases, and 9 bases lay outside the gene matches. This CDR3 is CASSSNGGDSYNEQFF. The CDR3 region has the DNA TGTGCCAGCAGCTCCAACGGGGGGGACTCATACAATGAGCAGTTCTTC.

CDR3 coding DNA: TGTGCCAGCAGCGGCCTGGTGATGAACACTGAAGCTTTCTTT. It encodes CASSGLVMNTEAFF. The chain carries TRBV11-3 and TRBJ1-1, with D unclear. CDR1 and CDR2 from the germline V gene are SGHNT and YENEEA. Trimming shortened V by 5 bases and J by 0 bases, and 10 bases separated the two germline ends. The CDR3 has 14 amino acids.

The chain couples TRBV25-1 to TRBJ1-1; D is unresolved. Germline CDR1 reads MGHDK; CDR2 reads SYGVNS. This CDR3 region has 15 residues. V lost 4 bases to trimming and J lost 1 base, with 13 bases between them. The CDR3 DNA follows: TGTGCCAGCAGTGCGTCCGAGGGTGGGAACACTGAAGCTTTCTTT. Protein: CASSASEGGNTEAFF. Together with reference TRBV25-1 and TRBJ1-1, the CDR3 gives the full variable domain: EADIYQTPRYLVIGTGKKITLECSQTMGHDKMYWYQQDPGMELHLIHYSYGVNSTEKGDLSSESTVSRIRTEHFPLTLESARPSHTSQYLCASSASEGGNTEAFFGQGTRLTVV.

As DNA, the CDR3 is TGTGCCAGCAGCCAAGAGGGACAGAACCCTAACTATGGCTACACCTTC. It codes for CASSQEGQNPNYGYTF. This chain links TRBV4-2 with TRBJ1-2, with TRBD1 matching over 7 bases. CDR3 size: 16 residues. J lost 0 bases, V lost 0 bases, and 4 bases had no gene match. Germline CDR1 LGHNA, CDR2 YNFKEQ.

The chain joins TRBV6-5 to TRBJ1-2; a weak D match, TRBD1 (6 bases). This CDR3 is built from 13 residues. V was shortened by 4 bases and J by 8 bases, with 14 bases between the two germline ends. Germline V lookup: CDR1 MNHEY, CDR2 SVGAGI. The CDR3 region has the DNA TGTGCCAGCAGTTTGGACAGTGTTTTAGGCTACACCTTC. This gives the protein CASSLDSVLGYTF.

The rearrangement links TRBV4-3 to TRBJ2-1, with D possibly being TRBD2 (6 bases). This CDR3 has 15 residues. The V end was cut by 4 bases, the J end by 0 bases, with 10 bases between. The germline V gene encodes CDR1 LGHNA and CDR2 YSLEER. In DNA, the CDR3 is TGCGCCAGCAGCCGCACTAGCCACTCCTACAATGAGCAGTTCTTC. Translating gives CASSRTSHSYNEQFF.

Only one count was recorded for this clone. The chain carries TRBV11-2 and TRBJ1-2, with 8 positions matching TRBD1. The CDR3 has 18 residues. The V gene end was trimmed by 1 base and the J gene end by 7 bases; junction bases not matched to a gene: 17. The germline V gene encodes CDR1 SGHAT and CDR2 FQNNGV. The CDR3 nucleotides are TGTGCCAGCAGCTTAGCCCGGTCCTCAGGGGGCGCCGGGGGTGGCTACACCTTC. This gives the protein CASSLARSSGGAGGGYTF. The full variable domain, with the rest looked up from reference TRBV11-2 and TRBJ1-2, is EAGVAQSPRYKIIEKRQSVAFWCNPISGHATLYWYQQILGQGPKLLIQFQNNGVVDDSQLPKDRFSAERLKGVDSTLKIQPAKLEDSAVYLCASSLARSSGGAGGGYTFGSGTRLTVV.

The V and J genes are TRBV6-5 and TRBJ2-7; TRBD2 aligns across 7 bases. The length of the CDR3 is 13 residues. V shed 8 bases, J shed 0 bases, and the junction held 4 bases outside the gene matches. In germline, CDR1 is MNHEY, CDR2 SVGAGI. The CDR3 here is CASLGTTSYEQYF. As DNA, the CDR3 is TGTGCCAGCCTCGGGACTACCTCCTACGAGCAGTACTTC.

The chain is built from TRBV19 and TRBJ1-5; no definite D call. The CDR3 length is 14 residues. Germline CDR1 is LNHDA and CDR2 is SQIVND (reference sequence). With 1 base removed from V and 3 bases from J, the gap between germline ends came to 7 bases. CDR3 amino acids: CASSIGGFNQPQHF. The CDR3 nucleotides read TGTGCCAGTAGTATAGGAGGGTTCAATCAGCCCCAGCATTTT.

The chain carries TRBV28 and TRBJ1-4; 9 bases line up with TRBD1. CDR1 and CDR2 from the germline V gene are MDHEN and SYDVKM. Unmatched junction bases numbered 10, after V lost 4 bases and J lost 7 bases. CDR3 size: 16 residues. The CDR3 DNA reads TGTGCCAGCAGTTCACCCGAGACAGGGGGAAGTGAAAAACTGTTTTTT. Its translation: CASSSPETGGSEKLFF.

The rearrangement joins TRBV28 to TRBJ2-1, with 8 nucleotides matching TRBD2. Looked up from germline, CDR1 is MDHEN and CDR2 is SYDVKM. The length of the CDR3 is 15 residues. V was clipped by 3 bases and J by 7 bases; unmatched bases: 8. CDR3 sequence: CASSFAGGGSNEQFF. CDR3 sequence (DNA): TGTGCCAGCAGTTTTGCGGGGGGCGGTAGTAATGAGCAGTTCTTC.

The chain uses TRBV7-9 and TRBJ1-2, with D unresolved. Deletions cut 3 bases from V and 8 bases from J, with 13 bases between. The CDR3 length is 13 residues. Per the germline V gene, CDR1 is SEHNR and CDR2 is FQNEAQ (reference sequence). CDR3 DNA sequence: TGTGCCAGCAGCTTTGGCCCAAGCGGGGGCTACACCTTC. Protein: CASSFGPSGGYTF. The variable domain in full, completed from reference TRBV7-9 and TRBJ1-2, reads DTGVSQNPRHKITKRGQNVTFRCDPISEHNRLYWYRQTLGQGPEFLTYFQNEAQLEKSRLLSDRFSAERPKGSFSTLEIQRTEQGDSAMYLCASSFGPSGGYTFGSGTRLTVV.

The CDR3 reads CASSYWGRGDEQYF. The CDR3 coding sequence is TGTGCCAGCAGTTACTGGGGGAGGGGGGACGAGCAGTACTTC. The rearrangement uses TRBV6-5 and TRBJ2-7; possibly TRBD2 for D (7 bases). Germline V gene data show CDR1 as MNHEY and CDR2 as SVGAGI. With 1 base removed from V and 5 bases from J, the gap between germline ends came to 12 bases. This CDR3 region has 14 residues.

V usage is TRBV5-1 and J usage is TRBJ2-7; 9 bases align to TRBD2. The CDR3 has 15 amino acids. V trimming: 0 bases; J trimming: 7 bases; junction bases outside the gene matches: 8. CDR1 SGHRS and CDR2 YFSETQ come from the germline V gene. CDR3 amino acids: CASSLEASGAREQYF. The CDR3, as DNA: TGCGCCAGCAGCTTGGAGGCTAGCGGGGCTCGGGAGCAGTACTTC.

V gene TRBV7-2 combines with J gene TRBJ1-3; tentatively, D is TRBD1 (6 bases). Germline CDR1 SGHTA, CDR2 FQGNSA. CDR3 length: 15 amino acids. Trimming pared 2 bases from V and 4 bases from J, leaving 12 bases between. The CDR3 bases are TGTGCCAGCAGCTTATTGGGGGCGCAAGGAAACACCATATATTTT. Translated, it gives CASSLLGAQGNTIYF.

The chain couples TRBV21-1 to TRBJ2-1; the listed D gene, TRBD2, was not tested against the DNA. TRBV21-1 is reported as a pseudogene. This CDR3 contains 15 residues. The DNA of the CDR3 is TGTGCCAGCAGCAGGACTAGCGGGAGGCATACTCCGCCGTTCTTC. Protein: CASSRTSGRHTPPFF.

The genes are TRBV6-5 and TRBJ2-6, with D hard to call. Germline values: CDR1 MNHEY, CDR2 SVGAGI. The CDR3 has 13 amino acids. Trimming left V 0 bases short and J 7 bases short, with 4 bases between. The CDR3 is CASSYSRANVLTF. The CDR3, as DNA: TGTGCCAGCAGTTACTCTAGAGCCAACGTCCTGACTTTC.

This clone was observed a handful of times. The V gene is TRBV30, the J gene TRBJ1-4, with 9 nucleotides matching TRBD1. This CDR3 has 14 amino acids. With 4 bases clipped from V and 5 bases from J, the junction kept 5 bases outside the gene matches. Germline CDR1 GTSNPN, CDR2 SVGIG (reference sequence). The DNA for the CDR3 is TGTGCCTGGAACGGGGACAGGGTGAATGAAAAACTGTTTTTT. Amino acid sequence: CAWNGDRVNEKLFF.

The chain links TRBV5-8 to TRBJ2-7, with TRBD1 as a possible D gene (6 bases). Germline V gene lookup returns CDR1 SGHTS and CDR2 YDEGEE. V was clipped by 0 bases and J by 5 bases, with 9 bases between them. The CDR3 length is 13 residues. The CDR3 nucleotides are TGTGCCAGCAGCTTGGGACAGGACCACGAGCAGTACTTC. This encodes CASSLGQDHEQYF.

This chain links TRBV15 with TRBJ1-1, with 12 bases aligning to TRBD1. The germline V gene encodes CDR1 LNHNV and CDR2 YYDKDF (reference sequence). Unmatched junction bases numbered 9, after V lost 3 bases and J lost 10 bases. The CDR3 has 15 amino acids. CDR3 sequence: CATSSDTGTGGLAFF. The CDR3 coding sequence is TGTGCCACCAGCAGCGATACCGGGACAGGGGGCCTAGCTTTCTTT. Variable domain in full (rest from reference TRBV15 and TRBJ1-1): DAMVIQNPRYQVTQFGKPVTLSCSQTLNHNVMYWYQQKSSQAPKLLFHYYDKDFNNEADTPDNFQSRRPNTSFCFLDIRSPGLGDTAMYLCATSSDTGTGGLAFFGQGTRLTVV.

The chain combines TRBV28 with TRBJ2-1; 13 positions match TRBD2. The CDR3 loop spans 17 amino acids. Per the germline V gene, CDR1 is MDHEN and CDR2 is SYDVKM. V lost 3 bases, J lost 9 bases, and 11 bases stayed unmatched. CDR3 residues: CASSFLLGTSGKIEQFF. CDR3 sequence (DNA): TGTGCCAGCAGTTTTCTTTTGGGGACTAGCGGGAAAATTGAGCAGTTCTTC. The full variable domain, rest sourced from reference TRBV28 and TRBJ2-1, is DVKVTQSSRYLVKRTGEKVFLECVQDMDHENMFWYRQDPGLGLRLIYFSYDVKMKEKGDIPEGYSVSREKKERFSLILESASTNQTSMYLCASSFLLGTSGKIEQFFGPGTRLTVL.

This chain joins TRBV6-6 and TRBJ1-1, with TRBD1 as a possible D gene (5 bases). V lost 7 bases and J 2 bases, leaving 14 bases between the germline ends. The V gene's germline CDR1 is MNHNY and CDR2 SVGAGI (reference sequence). CDR3 length: 14 amino acids. The CDR3 region has the DNA TGTGCCAGCAACCGCGGACAAGACAACACTGAAGCTTTCTTT. Protein sequence: CASNRGQDNTEAFF.

This sequence joins TRBV5-4 and TRBJ2-7, with 11 nucleotides matching TRBD2. With 4 bases clipped from V and 0 bases from J, the junction kept 3 bases outside the gene matches. CDR1 SGHNT and CDR2 YYREEE come from the germline V gene (reference sequence). The CDR3 spans 15 residues. CDR3 nucleotides: TGTGCCAGCAGCGGACTAGCGGGTCTCTCCTACGAGCAGTACTTC. Translating it yields CASSGLAGLSYEQYF.